The subject of this entry is one T cell receptor (beta chain). The antigen is not known. This record comes from a study of shared clonotypes between healthy human individuals. Study-wide points: It was the non-shared clonotypes that had lower generation probabilities than clonotypes shared by all four donors.

V shed 4 bases and J shed 4 bases, with 12 bases lying between them. Germline values: CDR1 SGHDT, CDR2 YYEEEE. The CDR3 spans 15 residues. The donor cohort consisted entirely of Caucasian adults residing in Nashville, Tennessee. CD4+ cells underwent separation, giving CD45RA+ naive and CD45RA-negative memory subsets. On sorted subsets, replicate PCRs used approximately 190 ng DNA, or 30,000 or so T cell genomes. Method: immunoSEQ multiplex PCR; TCRdb's copy keeps in-frame clones and lacks some. This sample has approximately 1,500,000 clones, with 96% found just once. The sequenced sample consisted of naive CD4+ T cells sorted from blood. Subset here: CD45RA+ positively selected. This receptor was identified in a man aged 25-45 years in good health. The chain joins TRBV5-6 to TRBJ2-6, with D maybe TRBD1 (5 bases). The CDR3 is CASSPGFTGANVLTF. CDR3 sequence (DNA): TGTGCCAGCAGCCCAGGGTTTACGGGGGCCAACGTCCTGACTTTC.